These T cell receptor beta chains were read from a single sample in a study of long-term antiretroviral therapy in people with HIV. Some clones are missing from TCRdb's copy, which holds only in-frame ones; the method was immunoSEQ multiplex PCR. The profile covers nearly 25,000 clones, with 79% appearing a single time and 10% taken by the ten largest. This specimen consisted of unsorted PBMCs, obtained 1.2 years after starting antiretroviral therapy. These receptors were collected from a woman aged 40 to 55 with HIV. Each CDR3 is given with its conserved first and last residue. A D gene is named only where the DNA matches it firmly. Clone size is not always given. Where it is, it says once, few, many or a class for expanded clones.

d_gene: -
abundance: few
v_gene: TRBV7-9
j_gene: TRBJ2-2
CDR3aa: CASSLVVPNTGELFF
CDR3nt: TGTGCCAGCAGCTTAGTGGTTCCGAACACCGGGGAGCTGTTTTTT

d_gene: -
abundance: few
v_gene: TRBV7-6
j_gene: TRBJ1-1
CDR3aa: CASSPAGETEAFF
CDR3nt: TGTGCCAGCAGCCCCGCAGGGGAAACTGAAGCTTTCTTT

d_gene: -
abundance: once
v_gene: TRBV6-5
j_gene: TRBJ1-2
CDR3aa: CASSYGSQGSYGYTF
CDR3nt: TGTGCCAGCAGTTACGGTTCCCAGGGCTCGTATGGCTACACCTTC

d_gene: -
abundance: -
v_gene: TRBV6-1
j_gene: TRBJ1-3
CDR3aa: CASSEAPGARSF
CDR3nt: TGTGCCAGCAGTGAAGCCCCGGGGGCACGAAGTTTT

d_gene: TRBD1
abundance: -
v_gene: TRBV19
j_gene: TRBJ1-1
CDR3aa: CASSPPGQELGEAFF
CDR3nt: TGTGCCAGTAGTCCCCCGGGACAGGAATTGGGTGAAGCTTTCTTT

d_gene: -
abundance: few
v_gene: TRBV10-1
j_gene: TRBJ1-2
CDR3aa: CASSESTANYGYTF
CDR3nt: TGCGCCAGCAGTGAGTCGACGGCAAACTATGGCTACACCTTC

d_gene: TRBD1
abundance: -
v_gene: TRBV19
j_gene: TRBJ1-5
CDR3aa: CASSILGTGSNQPQHF
CDR3nt: TGTGCCAGTAGTATCCTTGGGACAGGAAGCAATCAGCCCCAGCATTTT

d_gene: -
abundance: few
v_gene: TRBV5-1
j_gene: TRBJ1-2
CDR3aa: CASSLAGNGYTF
CDR3nt: TGCGCCAGCAGCTTGGCGGGGAATGGCTACACCTTC

d_gene: -
abundance: -
v_gene: TRBV7-9
j_gene: TRBJ2-6
CDR3aa: CASSRRGPGANVLTF
CDR3nt: TGTGCCAGCAGTCGGAGGGGACCTGGGGCCAACGTCCTGACTTTC

d_gene: TRBD1
abundance: -
v_gene: TRBV18
j_gene: TRBJ2-1
CDR3aa: CASSRSRQGLMGDYNEQFF
CDR3nt: TGTGCCAGCTCAAGGTCACGACAGGGGCTAATGGGGGACTACAATGAGCAGTTCTTC

d_gene: -
abundance: -
v_gene: TRBV7-9
j_gene: TRBJ2-7
CDR3aa: CASSPSSYEQYF
CDR3nt: TGTGCCAGCAGCCCAAGCTCCTACGAGCAGTACTTC

d_gene: TRBD1
abundance: -
v_gene: TRBV27
j_gene: TRBJ1-1
CDR3aa: CASSLTGGTEAFF
CDR3nt: TGTGCCAGCAGTTTAACAGGGGGCACTGAAGCTTTCTTT

d_gene: -
abundance: -
v_gene: TRBV12-5
j_gene: TRBJ1-2
CDR3aa: CAIQSVALGSNYGYTF
CDR3nt: TGTGCTATCCAGTCAGTGGCCTTGGGGTCAAACTATGGCTACACCTTC

d_gene: -
abundance: -
v_gene: TRBV5-5
j_gene: TRBJ2-3
CDR3aa: CASSLVQGTDTQYF
CDR3nt: TGTGCCAGCAGCTTGGTGCAGGGAACAGATACGCAGTATTTT

d_gene: TRBD2
abundance: -
v_gene: TRBV9
j_gene: TRBJ2-3
CDR3aa: CASSPSRLAGGLLTDTQYF
CDR3nt: TGTGCCAGCAGCCCGAGCCGTCTAGCGGGGGGACTACTCACAGATACGCAGTATTTT

d_gene: TRBD2
abundance: -
v_gene: TRBV5-6
j_gene: TRBJ2-7
CDR3aa: CASRRLGGVVNEQYF
CDR3nt: TGTGCCAGCAGACGGTTGGGGGGGGTAGTGAACGAGCAGTACTTC

d_gene: -
abundance: few
v_gene: TRBV6-5
j_gene: TRBJ1-2
CDR3aa: CASSYGGGDDGYTF
CDR3nt: TGTGCCAGCAGTTACGGAGGGGGAGATGATGGCTACACCTTC

d_gene: -
abundance: -
v_gene: TRBV27
j_gene: TRBJ1-3
CDR3aa: CASSPEGASGNTIYF
CDR3nt: TGTGCCAGCAGTCCTGAGGGAGCCTCTGGAAACACCATATATTTT

d_gene: -
abundance: -
v_gene: TRBV30
j_gene: TRBJ1-2
CDR3aa: CAWFRTPSANYGYTF
CDR3nt: TGTGCCTGGTTTCGAACCCCTTCAGCTAACTATGGCTACACCTTC

d_gene: -
abundance: few
v_gene: TRBV6-1
j_gene: TRBJ1-5
CDR3aa: CASSPSWQGYQPQHF
CDR3nt: TGTGCCAGCAGTCCCTCGTGGCAGGGGTATCAGCCCCAGCATTTT

d_gene: TRBD1
abundance: few
v_gene: TRBV19
j_gene: TRBJ2-1
CDR3aa: CASSMGQVNNEQFF
CDR3nt: TGTGCCAGTAGTATGGGACAGGTGAACAATGAGCAGTTCTTC

d_gene: -
abundance: -
v_gene: TRBV19
j_gene: TRBJ2-7
CDR3aa: CASSIEGRGGYEQYF
CDR3nt: TGTGCCAGTAGTATAGAAGGCAGGGGGGGTTACGAGCAGTACTTC